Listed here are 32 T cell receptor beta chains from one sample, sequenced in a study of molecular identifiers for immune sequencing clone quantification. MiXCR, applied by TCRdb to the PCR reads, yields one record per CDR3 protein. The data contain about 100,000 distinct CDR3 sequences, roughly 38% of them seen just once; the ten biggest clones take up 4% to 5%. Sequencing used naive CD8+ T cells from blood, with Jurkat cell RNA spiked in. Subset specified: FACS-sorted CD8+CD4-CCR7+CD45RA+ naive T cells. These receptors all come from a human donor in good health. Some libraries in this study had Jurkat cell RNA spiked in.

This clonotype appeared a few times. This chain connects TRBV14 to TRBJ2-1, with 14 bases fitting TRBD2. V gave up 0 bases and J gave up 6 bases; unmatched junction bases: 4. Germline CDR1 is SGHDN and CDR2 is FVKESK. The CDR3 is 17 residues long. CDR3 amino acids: CASSQDPGLAGGNEQFF. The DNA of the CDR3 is TGTGCCAGCAGCCAAGATCCCGGACTAGCGGGAGGCAATGAGCAGTTCTTC. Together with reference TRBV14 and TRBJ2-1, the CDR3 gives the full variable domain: EAGVTQFPSHSVIEKGQTVTLRCDPISGHDNLYWYRRVMGKEIKFLLHFVKESKQDESGMPNNRFLAERTGGTYSTLKVQPAELEDSGVYFCASSQDPGLAGGNEQFFGPGTRLTVL.

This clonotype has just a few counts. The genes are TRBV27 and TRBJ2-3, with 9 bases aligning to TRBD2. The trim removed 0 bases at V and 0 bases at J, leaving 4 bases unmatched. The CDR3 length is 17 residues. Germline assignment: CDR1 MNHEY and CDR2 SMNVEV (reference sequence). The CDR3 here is CASSLSRTSASTDTQYF. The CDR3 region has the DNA TGTGCCAGCAGTTTATCGCGGACTAGCGCGAGCACAGATACGCAGTATTTT.

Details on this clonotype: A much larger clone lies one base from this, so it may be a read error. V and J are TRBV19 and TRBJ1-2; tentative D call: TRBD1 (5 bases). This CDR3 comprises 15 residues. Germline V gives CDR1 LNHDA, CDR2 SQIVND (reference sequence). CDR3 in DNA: TGTGCCAGTATAGCCCCCACAGGAGGCTACTATGGCGACACCTTC. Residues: CASIAPTGGYYGDTF.

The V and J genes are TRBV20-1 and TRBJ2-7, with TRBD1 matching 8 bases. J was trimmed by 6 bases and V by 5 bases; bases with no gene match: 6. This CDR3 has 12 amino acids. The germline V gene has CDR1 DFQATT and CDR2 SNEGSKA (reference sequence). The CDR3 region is CSAPTGEVEQYF. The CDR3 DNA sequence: TGCAGTGCTCCGACAGGGGAGGTCGAGCAGTACTTC.

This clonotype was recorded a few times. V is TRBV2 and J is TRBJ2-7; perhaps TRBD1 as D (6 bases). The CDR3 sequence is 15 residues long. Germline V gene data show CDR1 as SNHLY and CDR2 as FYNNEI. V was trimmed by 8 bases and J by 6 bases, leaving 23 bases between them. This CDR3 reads CASGGSLPGDVEQYF. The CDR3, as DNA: TGTGCCAGCGGCGGTTCGCTCCCAGGGGATGTCGAGCAGTACTTC.

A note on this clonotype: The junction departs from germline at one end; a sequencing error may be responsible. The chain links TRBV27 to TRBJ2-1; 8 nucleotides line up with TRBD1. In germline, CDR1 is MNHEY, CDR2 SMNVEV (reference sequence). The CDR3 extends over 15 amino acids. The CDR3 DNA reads TGTGCCAGCAGCCAACACCAGGACAGGGCGATTGAGCGGTTCTTC. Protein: CASSQHQDRAIERFF.

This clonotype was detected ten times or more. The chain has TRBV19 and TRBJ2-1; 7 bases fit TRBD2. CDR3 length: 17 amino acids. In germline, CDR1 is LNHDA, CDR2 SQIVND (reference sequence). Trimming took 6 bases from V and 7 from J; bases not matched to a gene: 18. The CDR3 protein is CASSLTPGLPFQNEQFF. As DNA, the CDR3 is TGTGCCAGTAGCCTCACACCGGGACTACCCTTCCAGAATGAGCAGTTCTTC. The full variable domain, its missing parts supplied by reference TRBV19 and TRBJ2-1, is DGGITQSPKYLFRKEGQNVTLSCEQNLNHDAMYWYRQDPGQGLRLIYYSQIVNDFQKGDIAEGYSVSREKKESFPLTVTSAQKNPTAFYLCASSLTPGLPFQNEQFFGPGTRLTVL.

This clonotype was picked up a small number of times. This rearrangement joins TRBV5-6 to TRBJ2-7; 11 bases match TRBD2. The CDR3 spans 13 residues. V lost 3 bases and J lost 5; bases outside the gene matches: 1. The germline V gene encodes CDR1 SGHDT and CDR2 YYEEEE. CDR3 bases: TGTGCCAGCAGCTCGGGACTAGCGGACGAGCAGTACTTC. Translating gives CASSSGLADEQYF.

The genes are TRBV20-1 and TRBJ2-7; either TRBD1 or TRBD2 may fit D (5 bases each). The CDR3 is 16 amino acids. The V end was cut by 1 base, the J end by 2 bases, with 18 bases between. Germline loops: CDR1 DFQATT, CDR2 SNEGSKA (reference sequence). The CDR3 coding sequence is TGCAGTGCTAGAGTCCTACCTGGGGACCCACCCTACGAGCAGTACTTC. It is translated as CSARVLPGDPPYEQYF.

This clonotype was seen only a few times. In nucleotides, the CDR3 is TGTGCCAGCAGTATCCTGGGAGGGGAGACCCAGTACTTC. Translation: CASSILGGETQYF. The J gene is TRBJ2-5, the V gene TRBV6-5, with 7 bases that match TRBD2. The CDR3 loop spans 13 amino acids. The germline V gene encodes CDR1 MNHEY and CDR2 SVGAGI. J was trimmed by 5 bases and V by 5 bases; bases with no gene match: 5.

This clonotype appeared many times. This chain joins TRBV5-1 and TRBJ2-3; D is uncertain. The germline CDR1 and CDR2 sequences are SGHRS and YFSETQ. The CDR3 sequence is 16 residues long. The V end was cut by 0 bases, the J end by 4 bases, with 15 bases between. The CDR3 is CASSLVHYFSPDTQYF. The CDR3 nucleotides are TGCGCCAGCAGCTTGGTCCATTATTTCTCCCCAGATACGCAGTATTTT.

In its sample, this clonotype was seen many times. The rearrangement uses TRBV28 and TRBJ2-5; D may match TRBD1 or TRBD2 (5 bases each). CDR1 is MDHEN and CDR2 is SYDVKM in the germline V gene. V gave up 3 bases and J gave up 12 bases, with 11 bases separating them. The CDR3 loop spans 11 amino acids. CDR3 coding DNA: TGTGCCAGCAGTTTTGGGGACCCGAAGTACTTC. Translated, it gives CASSFGDPKYF.

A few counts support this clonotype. CDR3 residues: CASSPQGDWPQHF. As DNA, the CDR3 is TGTGCCAGCAGCCCCCAAGGAGATTGGCCCCAGCATTTT. The chain has TRBV7-2 and TRBJ1-5; no reliable D call. Trimming cost V 5 bases and J 9 bases, with 14 bases left between them. The CDR3 contains 13 residues. The V gene's germline CDR1 is SGHTA and CDR2 FQGNSA.

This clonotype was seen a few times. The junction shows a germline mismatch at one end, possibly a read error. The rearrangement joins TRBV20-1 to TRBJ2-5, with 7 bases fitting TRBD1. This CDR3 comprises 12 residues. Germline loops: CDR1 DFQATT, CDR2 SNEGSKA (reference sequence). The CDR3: CSANRGQEPQYF. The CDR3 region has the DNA TGCAGTGCGAACAGGGGCCAAGAGCCCCAGTACTTC.

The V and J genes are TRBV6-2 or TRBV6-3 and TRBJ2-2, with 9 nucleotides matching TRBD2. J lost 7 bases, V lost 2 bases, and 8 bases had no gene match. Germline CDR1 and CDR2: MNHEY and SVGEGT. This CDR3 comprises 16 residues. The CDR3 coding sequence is TGTGCCAGCAGTTACACGGCGCGGGAGGGGATCGGGGAGCTGTTTTTT. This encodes CASSYTAREGIGELFF.

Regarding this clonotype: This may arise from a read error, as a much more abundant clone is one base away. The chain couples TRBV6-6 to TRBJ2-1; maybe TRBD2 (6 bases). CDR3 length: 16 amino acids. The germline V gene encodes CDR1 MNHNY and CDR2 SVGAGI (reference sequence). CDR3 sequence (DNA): TGTGCCAGCAGTTATAGCGGTTGGGGTAGTTACAATGGGCAGTTCTTC. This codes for CASSYSGWGSYNGQFF.

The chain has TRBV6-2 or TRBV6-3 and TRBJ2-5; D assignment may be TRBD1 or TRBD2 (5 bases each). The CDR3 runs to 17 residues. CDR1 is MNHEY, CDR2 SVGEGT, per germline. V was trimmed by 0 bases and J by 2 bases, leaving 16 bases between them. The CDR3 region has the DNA TGTGCCAGCAGTTACTCGTCCGGGACCTACCCGCAAGAGACCCAGTACTTC. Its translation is CASSYSSGTYPQETQYF.

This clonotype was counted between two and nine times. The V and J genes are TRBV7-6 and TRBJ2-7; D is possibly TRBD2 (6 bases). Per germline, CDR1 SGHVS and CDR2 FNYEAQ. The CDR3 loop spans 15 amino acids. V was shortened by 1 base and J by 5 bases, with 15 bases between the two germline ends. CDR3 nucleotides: TGTGCCAGCAGCTTAGGAGTCGGGAGATCCCACGAGCAGTACTTC. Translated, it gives CASSLGVGRSHEQYF.

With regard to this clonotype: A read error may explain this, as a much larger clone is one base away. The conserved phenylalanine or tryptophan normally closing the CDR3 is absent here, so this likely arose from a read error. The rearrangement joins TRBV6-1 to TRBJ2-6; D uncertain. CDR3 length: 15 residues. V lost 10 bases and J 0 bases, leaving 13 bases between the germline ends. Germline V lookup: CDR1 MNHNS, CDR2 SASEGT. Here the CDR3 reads CAMGSPFSGANVLTL. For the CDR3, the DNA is TGTGCCATGGGCAGCCCTTTCTCTGGGGCCAACGTCCTGACTCTC.

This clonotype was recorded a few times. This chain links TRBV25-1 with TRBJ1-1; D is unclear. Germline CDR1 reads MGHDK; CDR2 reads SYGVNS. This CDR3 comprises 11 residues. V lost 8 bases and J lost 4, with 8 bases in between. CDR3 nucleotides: TGTGCCAGCGCGGCGGGCACTGAAGCTTTCTTT. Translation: CASAAGTEAFF.

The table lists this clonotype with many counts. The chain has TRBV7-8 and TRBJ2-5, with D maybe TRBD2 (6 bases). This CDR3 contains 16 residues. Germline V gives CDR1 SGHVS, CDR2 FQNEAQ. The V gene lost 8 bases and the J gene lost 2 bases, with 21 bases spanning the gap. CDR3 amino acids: CASSLIGGLLQETQYF. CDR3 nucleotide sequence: TGTGCCAGCTCTCTGATCGGGGGTCTTTTACAAGAGACCCAGTACTTC.

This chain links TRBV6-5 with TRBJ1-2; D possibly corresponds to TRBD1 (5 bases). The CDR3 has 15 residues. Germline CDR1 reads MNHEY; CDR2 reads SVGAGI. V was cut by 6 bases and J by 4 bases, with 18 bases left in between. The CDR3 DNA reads TGTGCCAGCAGCCTAGGACACTCCGGGACCTATGGCTACACCTTC. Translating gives CASSLGHSGTYGYTF.

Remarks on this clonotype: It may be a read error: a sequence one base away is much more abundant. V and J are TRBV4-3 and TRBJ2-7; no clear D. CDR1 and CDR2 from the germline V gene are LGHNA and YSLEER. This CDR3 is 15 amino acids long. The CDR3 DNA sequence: TGCGCCAGCCGCCAAGGAGTCCCGGTCCCCTACGAGCAGTACTTC. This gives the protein CASRQGVPVPYEQYF.

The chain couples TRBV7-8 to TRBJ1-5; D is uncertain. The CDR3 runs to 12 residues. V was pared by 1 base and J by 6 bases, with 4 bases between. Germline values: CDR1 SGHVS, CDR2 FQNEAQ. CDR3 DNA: TGTGCCAGCAGCTTAGAAGTTCAGCCCCAGCATTTT. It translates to CASSLEVQPQHF.

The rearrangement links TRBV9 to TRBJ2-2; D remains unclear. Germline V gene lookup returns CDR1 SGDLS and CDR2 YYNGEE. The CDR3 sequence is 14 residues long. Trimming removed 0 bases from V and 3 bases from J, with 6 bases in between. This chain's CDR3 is CASSVAGDTGELFF. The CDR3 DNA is TGTGCCAGCAGCGTAGCCGGAGACACCGGGGAGCTGTTTTTT.

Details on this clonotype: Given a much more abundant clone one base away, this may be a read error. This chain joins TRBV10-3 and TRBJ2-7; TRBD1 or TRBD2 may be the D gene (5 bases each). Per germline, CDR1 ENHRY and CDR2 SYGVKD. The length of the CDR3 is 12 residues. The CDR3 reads CAISVGAYERYF. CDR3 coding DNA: TGTGCCATCAGCGTCGGGGCCTACGAGCGGTACTTC.

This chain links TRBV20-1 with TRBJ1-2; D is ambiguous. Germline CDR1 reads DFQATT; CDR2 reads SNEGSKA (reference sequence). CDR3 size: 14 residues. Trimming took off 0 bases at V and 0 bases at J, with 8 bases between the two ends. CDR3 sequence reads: CSARDVKSNYGYTF. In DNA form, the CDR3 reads TGCAGTGCTAGAGATGTCAAATCTAACTATGGCTACACCTTC.

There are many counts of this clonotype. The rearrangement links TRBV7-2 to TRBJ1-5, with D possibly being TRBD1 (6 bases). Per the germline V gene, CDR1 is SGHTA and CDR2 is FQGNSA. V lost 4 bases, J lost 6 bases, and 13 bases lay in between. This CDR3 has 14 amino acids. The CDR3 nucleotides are TGTGCCAGCAGCTCCTCAGGGGCCCCTCAGCCCCAGCATTTT. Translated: CASSSSGAPQPQHF.

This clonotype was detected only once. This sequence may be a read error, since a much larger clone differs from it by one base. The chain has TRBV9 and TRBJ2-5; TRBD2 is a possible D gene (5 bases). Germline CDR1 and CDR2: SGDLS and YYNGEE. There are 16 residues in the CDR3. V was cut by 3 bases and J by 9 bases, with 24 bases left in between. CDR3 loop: CASSAKGRAPREPQYF. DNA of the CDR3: TGTGCCAGCAGCGCCAAAGGACGGGCTCCAAGGGAGCCCCAGTACTTC.

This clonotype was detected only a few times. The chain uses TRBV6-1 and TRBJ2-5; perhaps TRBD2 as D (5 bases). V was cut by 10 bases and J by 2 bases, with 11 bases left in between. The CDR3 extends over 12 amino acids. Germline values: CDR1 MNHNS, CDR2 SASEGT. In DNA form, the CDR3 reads TGTGCCAAAACAGCGGCGCAAGAGACCCAGTACTTC. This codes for CAKTAAQETQYF.

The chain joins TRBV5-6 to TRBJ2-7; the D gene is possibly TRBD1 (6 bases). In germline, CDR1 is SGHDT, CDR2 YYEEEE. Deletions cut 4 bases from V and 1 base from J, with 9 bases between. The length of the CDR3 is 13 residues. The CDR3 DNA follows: TGTGCCAGCAGCGCTGGACAGTCCTACGAGCAGTACTTC. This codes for CASSAGQSYEQYF.

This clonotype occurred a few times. In nucleotides, the CDR3 is TGTGCCAGCCGTGATGGTAGCGGGAGCCTTCCGGGGTTCTTC. Protein product: CASRDGSGSLPGFF. V usage is TRBV5-4 and J usage is TRBJ2-1; 9 nucleotides align to TRBD2. Trimming cost V 7 bases and J 15 bases; bases outside gene matches: 17. Germline loops: CDR1 SGHNT, CDR2 YYREEE (reference sequence). CDR3 size: 14 residues.